The subject of this entry is one T cell receptor (beta chain). Its antigen remains unknown. Trimming removed 1 base from V and 11 bases from J; junction bases left unmatched: 9. There are 14 residues in the CDR3. The germline V gene encodes CDR1 SGHRS and CDR2 YFSETQ. This sample was taken from a study of CD8 T cells in ankylosing spondylitis. Whole-study results and caveats: Matched ankylosing spondylitis synovial fluid reportedly contained a significantly enriched population of disease-linked clones. With a CD8+ phenotype, disease-linked clones were relatively rare in peripheral blood. Blood from ankylosing spondylitis patients appeared to carry a characteristic roughly 8-variant TCR beta motif. Some of the motif variants had earlier been found in reactive arthritis patients' fluid and blood.

The authors made TCR beta libraries by quantitative 5'-RACE with molecular barcodes. TCRdb re-derived calls from the 5' RACE reads in MiXCR, one entry per CDR3 protein. The sample carries more than 600,000 distinct CDR3 sequences, over 15% recorded once. This receptor was identified in a male donor with ankylosing spondylitis. The V gene is TRBV5-1, the J gene TRBJ1-1, with TRBD1 matching over 9 bases. Sequencing used blood, either unsorted or a sorted T cell fraction (not recorded which). The DNA for the CDR3 is TGCGCCAGCAGCTTGACGACAGGGGGAGTCGAGGCTTTCTTT. Residues: CASSLTTGGVEAFF.